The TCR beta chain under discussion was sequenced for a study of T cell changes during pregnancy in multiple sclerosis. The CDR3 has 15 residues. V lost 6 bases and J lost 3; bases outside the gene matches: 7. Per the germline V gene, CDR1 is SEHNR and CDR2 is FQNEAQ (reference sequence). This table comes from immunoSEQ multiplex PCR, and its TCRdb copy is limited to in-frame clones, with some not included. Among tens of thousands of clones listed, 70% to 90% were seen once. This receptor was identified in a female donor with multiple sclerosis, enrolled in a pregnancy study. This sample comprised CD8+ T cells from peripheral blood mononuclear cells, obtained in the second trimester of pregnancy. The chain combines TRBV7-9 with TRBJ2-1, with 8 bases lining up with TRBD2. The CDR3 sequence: CASRSRLANYNEQFF. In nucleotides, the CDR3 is TGTGCCAGCAGATCTCGACTAGCGAACTACAATGAGCAGTTCTTC.